Below are 13 T cell receptor beta chains sequenced from a single sample in a study of T cell responses to AZD1222 COVID-19 vaccine. Profiling relied on immunoSEQ multiplex PCR, and the TCRdb table lists in-frame clones only, not all of them. The data contain about 130,000 clones, around 85% of them singletons. The specimen was peripheral blood, collected on day 0 of AZD1222 vaccination. The receptor source for this set is an adult in good health.

This clone was recorded once. The V and J genes are TRBV7-3 and TRBJ1-6; 10 nucleotides align to TRBD1. V lost 5 bases and J lost 7; bases outside the gene matches: 5. Germline-derived CDR1 and CDR2 are SGHTA and FQGTGA. This CDR3 has 15 amino acids. The CDR3 DNA reads as TGTGCCAGCAGCCCGGGACAGGGGACAAATTCACCCCTCCACTTT. Its translation is CASSPGQGTNSPLHF.

The gene calls are TRBV6-5 and TRBJ2-7; weak D call: TRBD2 (6 bases). The V end lost 8 bases, the J end lost 3 bases, and 8 bases lay between the germline ends. In germline, CDR1 is MNHEY, CDR2 SVGAGI. The CDR3 is made up of 11 amino acids. The CDR3 sequence: CASRAGYEQYF. In nucleotides, the CDR3 is TGTGCCAGCCGAGCGGGCTACGAGCAGTACTTC.

The CDR3 sequence: CASSEYHGELFF. The CDR3, as DNA: TGTGCCAGCAGCGAGTATCACGGGGAGCTGTTTTTT. The chain combines TRBV7-2 with TRBJ2-2; D is ambiguous. CDR1 and CDR2 from the germline V gene are SGHTA and FQGNSA. The V gene lost 5 bases and the J gene lost 7 bases, with 8 bases spanning the gap. This CDR3 contains 12 residues.

As for this clone: Different DNA sequences within this sample yield the same CDR3. The chain joins TRBV9 to TRBJ1-2; D unresolved. Germline assignment: CDR1 SGDLS and CDR2 YYNGEE. V lost 0 bases and J lost 0, with 6 bases in between. The CDR3 extends over 14 amino acids. DNA for the CDR3: TGTGCCAGCAGCGTAGACCCGACTAACTATGGCTACACCTTC. Translation: CASSVDPTNYGYTF.

This clone was seen only a few times. The chain joins TRBV7-3 to TRBJ2-1; 7 bases align to TRBD1. The CDR3 has 14 residues. V lost 4 bases, J lost 7 bases, and 7 bases stayed unmatched. Germline CDR1 SGHTA, CDR2 FQGTGA. The CDR3 nucleotides read TGTGCCAGCAGCTATAGGGACAGTAGGAATGAGCAGTTCTTC. This sequence encodes CASSYRDSRNEQFF.

V usage is TRBV6-5 and J usage is TRBJ1-3; no clear D. Germline-derived CDR1 and CDR2 are MNHEY and SVGAGI. This CDR3 is 14 amino acids long. V gave up 7 bases and J gave up 4 bases, with 14 bases separating them. DNA of the CDR3: TGTGCCAGCACAGGCGGGGTGGCGGGAAACACCATATATTTT. Translated, it gives CASTGGVAGNTIYF.

The gene calls are TRBV6-1 and TRBJ2-7; D remains ambiguous. The CDR3 spans 15 residues. CDR1 MNHNS and CDR2 SASEGT come from the germline V gene. Trimming stripped 0 bases from V and 2 bases from J, with 11 bases between. The CDR3 here is CASSEAPWGTYEQYF. The CDR3 region has the DNA TGTGCCAGCAGTGAAGCTCCCTGGGGTACCTACGAGCAGTACTTC.

J is TRBJ1-2 and V is TRBV9, with 11 bases lining up with TRBD1. The V gene end was trimmed by 4 bases and the J gene end by 4 bases; junction bases not matched to a gene: 9. Germline V gene sequence: CDR1 SGDLS, CDR2 YYNGEE. The CDR3 runs to 16 residues. CDR3 coding DNA: TGTGCCAGCAGCCCGCGGGGACAGGGGGGAATCTATGGCTACACCTTC. Protein sequence: CASSPRGQGGIYGYTF. The variable domain in full, completed from reference TRBV9 and TRBJ1-2, reads DSGVTQTPKHLITATGQRVTLRCSPRSGDLSVYWYQQSLDQGLQFLIQYYNGEERAKGNILERFSAQQFPDLHSELNLSSLELGDSALYFCASSPRGQGGIYGYTFGSGTRLTVV.

CDR3 bases: TGTGCCAGCAGCGCCTTCCGGACCCAACGGAACACTGAAGCTTTCTTT. This sequence encodes CASSAFRTQRNTEAFF. The chain is built from TRBV2 and TRBJ1-1; D is unresolved. The CDR3 extends over 16 amino acids. Germline V lookup: CDR1 SNHLY, CDR2 FYNNEI. V was shortened by 6 bases and J by 1 base, with 18 bases between the two germline ends.

This clone was seen more than once but under ten times. The chain couples TRBV9 to TRBJ1-1; weak D call: TRBD1 (6 bases). Germline CDR1 reads SGDLS; CDR2 reads YYNGEE. The CDR3 has 15 residues. V lost 4 bases and J lost 1, with 14 bases in between. The CDR3 sequence is CASSRRVGQNTEAFF. CDR3 DNA: TGTGCCAGCAGCCGTCGAGTGGGACAGAACACTGAAGCTTTCTTT.

The chain carries TRBV11-3 and TRBJ2-7; no definite D call. V was pared by 4 bases and J by 3 bases, with 7 bases between. The germline CDR1 and CDR2 sequences are SGHNT and YENEEA. The CDR3 consists of 12 residues. The CDR3 loop reads CASSYQVYEQYF. The CDR3 region has the DNA TGTGCCAGCAGCTATCAGGTCTACGAGCAGTACTTC.

This rearrangement joins TRBV29-1 to TRBJ2-1; 9 nucleotides agree with TRBD2. Germline-derived CDR1 and CDR2 are SQVTM and ANQGSEA. The CDR3 totals 14 residues. V lost 2 bases and J lost 5; bases outside the gene matches: 4. This CDR3 reads CSVEILAGHNEQFF. The DNA of the CDR3 is TGCAGCGTTGAAATCCTAGCGGGGCACAATGAGCAGTTCTTC.

V gene TRBV2 combines with J gene TRBJ2-7; possible D gene TRBD1, 5 bases. V shed 8 bases and J shed 2 bases, with 19 bases lying between them. The CDR3 consists of 15 residues. Germline V lookup: CDR1 SNHLY, CDR2 FYNNEI. CDR3 bases: TGTGCCAGCTTTACTCTGGGGCAGGGCGCCTACGAGCAGTACTTC. It encodes CASFTLGQGAYEQYF.